The T cell receptor (beta chain) under discussion was sequenced for a study of OX40 agonist ivuxolimab in advanced cancers. Study overall: From roughly 23 to 85 years was the age range, with a mean of about 54 years, and about 83% were male. The eligibility criteria allowed prior anti-PD-1, anti-PD-L1 or anti-CTLA-4 therapy, and around 40% had some.

General study points: Patients who responded partially at 0.1-3.0 mg/kg showed clonal expansion ranking among the lowest. A proportion of nonresponders additionally exhibited low normalized T-cell clonal expansion.

Notes on this clone: What it binds is unknown.

CDR3 length: 14 amino acids. V shed 8 bases, J shed 8 bases, and the junction held 11 bases outside the gene matches. Germline V gene sequence: CDR1 SNHLY, CDR2 FYNNEI. Only in-frame clones appear in the TCRdb table, and some are missing; sequencing was by immunoSEQ multiplex PCR. The sample has some 85,000 clones; roughly 90% are singletons. This specimen was CD4+ or CD8+ T cells sorted from blood, taken in a trial of the OX40 agonist ivuxolimab. This TCR was recovered from an adult with an advanced solid tumor such as melanoma, head and neck, liver or kidney cancer. The J gene is TRBJ1-5, the V gene TRBV2; 8 bases map to TRBD1. The CDR3 reads CASRGAGGWEPQHF. Written as DNA, the CDR3 is TGTGCCAGCCGGGGGGCAGGGGGCTGGGAGCCCCAGCATTTT.